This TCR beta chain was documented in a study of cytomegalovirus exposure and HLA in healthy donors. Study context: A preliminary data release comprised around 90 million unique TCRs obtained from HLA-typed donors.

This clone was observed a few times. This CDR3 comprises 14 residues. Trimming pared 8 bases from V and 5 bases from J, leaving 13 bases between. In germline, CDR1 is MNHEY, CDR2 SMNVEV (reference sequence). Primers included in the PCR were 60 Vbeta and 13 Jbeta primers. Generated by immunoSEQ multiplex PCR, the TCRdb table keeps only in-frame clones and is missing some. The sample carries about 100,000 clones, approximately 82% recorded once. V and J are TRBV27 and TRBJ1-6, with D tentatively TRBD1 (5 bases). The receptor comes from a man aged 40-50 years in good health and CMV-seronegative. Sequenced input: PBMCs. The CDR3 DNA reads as TGTGCCAGCCGGGCAGGGTGGAATAATTCACCCCTCCACTTT. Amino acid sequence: CASRAGWNNSPLHF.